This T cell receptor (beta chain) stems from a study of identical twins. The CDR3 sequence is 18 residues long. V lost 0 bases and J lost 4; bases outside the gene matches: 8. Germline V gene sequence: CDR1 MGHRA, CDR2 YSYEKL. TCRdb re-called the 5' RACE reads through MiXCR, storing one row per CDR3 protein. The table has about 690,000 distinct CDR3 sequences, 6% to 6.5% seen once; the top ten hold about 1.8%. This TCR came from a man aged 18 to 30 in good health. The sequenced material came from naive T cells sorted from blood. The chain joins TRBV4-1 to TRBJ1-4, with 10 positions matching TRBD1. The CDR3 loop is CASSQDKGTGENNEKLFF. CDR3 sequence (DNA): TGCGCCAGCAGCCAAGATAAAGGGACAGGGGAAAATAATGAAAAACTGTTTTTT.